The 9 T cell receptor beta chains below come from one sample, sequenced in a study of a mutant IDH1 vaccine in newly diagnosed glioma. These TCRs' antigens remain unknown. Libraries were prepared by immunoSEQ multiplex PCR; TCRdb keeps only in-frame clonotypes and omits some of them. The sample includes over 55,000 clones, about nine tenths of them seen just once. Time point indicated: week 11, during vaccination. In the vaccine, a single dose held 300 ug of the mutant IDH1 20-mer peptide, along with topical imiquimod. Sample: PBMCs, taken from a glioma patient whose treatment included an IDH1 peptide vaccine. These receptors all stem from a middle-aged man with glioma.

The rearrangement uses TRBV14 and TRBJ2-5, with D possibly being TRBD1 or TRBD2 (5 bases each). There are 17 residues in the CDR3. The germline V gene has CDR1 SGHDN and CDR2 FVKESK. Trimming stripped 0 bases from V and 2 bases from J, with 16 bases between. CDR3 nucleotide sequence: TGTGCCAGCAGCCAAGAAGGGGTAGCGAGTATACAAGAGACCCAGTACTTC. This encodes CASSQEGVASIQETQYF.

The J gene is TRBJ2-5, the V gene TRBV5-6, with D uncertain. Trimming shortened V by 0 bases and J by 6 bases, and 3 bases separated the two germline ends. Germline V gene sequence: CDR1 SGHDT, CDR2 YYEEEE. This CDR3 spans 11 amino acids. In nucleotides, the CDR3 is TGTGCCAGCAGCTTGGAGAAGACCCAGTACTTC. Translated: CASSLEKTQYF.

V usage is TRBV6-1 and J usage is TRBJ2-7; maybe TRBD2 (6 bases). Germline V gene sequence: CDR1 MNHNS, CDR2 SASEGT. This CDR3 is built from 13 residues. CDR3 sequence reads: CASSELSPGRRHV. CDR3 DNA: TGTGCCAGCAGTGAACTCTCCCCCGGGAGAAGGCACGTC.

This chain links TRBV5-4 with TRBJ1-1, with D possibly being TRBD1 (5 bases). Germline assignment: CDR1 SGHNT and CDR2 YYREEE (reference sequence). V lost 4 bases, J lost 1 base, and 14 bases lay in between. The CDR3 sequence is 15 residues long. CDR3 in amino acids: CASSRAGGPNTEAFF. In nucleotides, the CDR3 is TGTGCCAGCAGCCGGGCGGGGGGACCGAACACTGAAGCTTTCTTT. The variable domain in full, with the rest retrieved from reference TRBV5-4 and TRBJ1-1, is ETGVTQSPTHLIKTRGQQVTLRCSSQSGHNTVSWYQQALGQGPQFIFQYYREEENGRGNFPPRFSGLQFPNYSSELNVNALELDDSALYLCASSRAGGPNTEAFFGQGTRLTVV.

This clone appeared once. The V call is TRBV2, the J call TRBJ2-1; D may be TRBD1 or TRBD2 (5 bases each). Germline V lookup: CDR1 SNHLY, CDR2 FYNNEI. The CDR3 has 15 residues. The V and J ends lost 6 bases and 2 bases respectively, with 14 bases between them. CDR3 in amino acids: CASRGTLEAYNEQFF. The CDR3, as DNA: TGTGCCAGCAGGGGGACCCTCGAGGCCTACAATGAGCAGTTCTTC.

The chain carries TRBV6-1 and TRBJ2-3; 9 bases agree with TRBD2. Trimming cost V 6 bases and J 0 bases; bases outside gene matches: 4. The CDR3 runs 15 residues. Germline V gene lookup returns CDR1 MNHNS and CDR2 SASEGT. The CDR3 loop reads CASRRAGGSTDTQYF. The DNA for the CDR3 is TGTGCCAGCAGGCGGGCGGGGGGGAGCACAGATACGCAGTATTTT.

The chain combines TRBV29-1 with TRBJ1-1; TRBD1 might be the D (6 bases). The CDR3 runs to 13 residues. Germline-derived CDR1 and CDR2 are SQVTM and ANQGSEA. V was clipped by 3 bases and J by 5 bases, with 13 bases between them. The CDR3 sequence: CSVERGGRTEAFF. For the CDR3, the DNA is TGCAGCGTTGAGAGGGGGGGGAGGACTGAAGCTTTCTTT.

This clone appeared once. The chain uses TRBV4-1 and TRBJ2-1, with 11 nucleotides matching TRBD2. CDR1 is MGHRA, CDR2 YSYEKL, per germline. The V and J ends lost 2 bases and 4 bases, in that order; junction bases with no gene match: 7. This CDR3 is 17 amino acids long. The CDR3 DNA reads as TGCGCCAGCAGCCAAACCAAACTAGCGGGGGAATACAATGAGCAGTTCTTC. Encoded protein: CASSQTKLAGEYNEQFF.

V gene TRBV28 combines with J gene TRBJ2-1; D unclear. V was clipped by 5 bases and J by 4 bases, with 18 bases between them. The CDR3 loop spans 16 amino acids. Germline-derived CDR1 and CDR2 are MDHEN and SYDVKM. DNA of the CDR3: TGTGCCAGCAGTCTTTTGGGCTTTTTTAAATACAATGAGCAGTTCTTC. As protein: CASSLLGFFKYNEQFF.